The 18 T cell receptor beta chains in this list originate from one sample, sequenced in a study of OX40 agonist ivuxolimab in advanced cancers. Generated by immunoSEQ multiplex PCR, the TCRdb table keeps only in-frame clones and is missing some. The table has 47,000 or so clones, approximately 90% seen once; the top ten hold roughly 43%. The sample was CD4+ or CD8+ T cells sorted from blood, taken in a trial of the OX40 agonist ivuxolimab. These receptors all come from an adult with an advanced solid tumor such as melanoma, head and neck, liver or kidney cancer.

The V gene is TRBV7-2, the J gene TRBJ2-3; 8 nucleotides line up with TRBD2. The V and J ends lost 4 bases and 4 bases, in that order; junction bases with no gene match: 4. The CDR3 covers 14 residues. In germline, CDR1 is SGHTA, CDR2 FQGNSA. The chain's CDR3 is CASSYIAGPDTQYF. The CDR3 region has the DNA TGTGCCAGCAGCTACATAGCGGGGCCAGATACGCAGTATTTT. The whole variable domain, remainder taken from reference TRBV7-2 and TRBJ2-3, is GAGVSQSPSNKVTEKGKDVELRCDPISGHTALYWYRQSLGQGLEFLIYFQGNSAPDKSGLPSDRFSAERTGGSVSTLTIQRTQQEDSAVYLCASSYIAGPDTQYFGPGTRLTVL.

CDR3 in DNA: TGCGCCAGCAGCTTGGATCGGGGAACCTACGAGCAGTACTTC. It encodes CASSLDRGTYEQYF. The chain links TRBV5-1 to TRBJ2-7; D is perhaps TRBD2 (5 bases). This CDR3 has 14 amino acids. From germline, CDR1 is SGHRS and CDR2 YFSETQ. The ends were cut back, 0 bases at V and 2 bases at J, with 9 bases in the middle.

The gene calls are TRBV7-6 and TRBJ2-1, with 7 bases aligning to TRBD1. V lost 6 bases, J lost 8 bases, and 16 bases stayed unmatched. The germline CDR1 and CDR2 sequences are SGHVS and FNYEAQ. The CDR3 runs 16 residues. The CDR3 sequence: CASSFGQAVFGDEQFF. DNA for the CDR3: TGTGCCAGCAGTTTTGGACAGGCGGTTTTCGGGGATGAGCAGTTCTTC.

The gene calls are TRBV9 and TRBJ2-5; D tentatively reads TRBD1 or TRBD2 (7 bases each). The V end lost 0 bases, the J end lost 2 bases, and 17 bases lay between the germline ends. Germline V lookup: CDR1 SGDLS, CDR2 YYNGEE. The CDR3 loop spans 17 amino acids. The CDR3 nucleotides are TGTGCCAGCAGCGTAGGAGGGGGCGGGGGAGCGCAAGAGACCCAGTACTTC. It specifies CASSVGGGGGAQETQYF. The full variable domain, rest sourced from reference TRBV9 and TRBJ2-5, is DSGVTQTPKHLITATGQRVTLRCSPRSGDLSVYWYQQSLDQGLQFLIQYYNGEERAKGNILERFSAQQFPDLHSELNLSSLELGDSALYFCASSVGGGGGAQETQYFGPGTRLLVL.

The DNA of the CDR3 is TGTGCCAGCAGCCTCGGAGGGGCCCCCTATGGCTACACCTTC. Amino acids: CASSLGGAPYGYTF. The V and J genes are TRBV14 and TRBJ1-2; D is perhaps TRBD1 (5 bases). V was shortened by 4 bases and J by 4 bases, with 13 bases between the two germline ends. From germline, CDR1 is SGHDN and CDR2 FVKESK. The CDR3 runs to 14 residues.

The chain couples TRBV19 to TRBJ1-2, with D uncertain. V shed 5 bases and J shed 5 bases, with 9 bases lying between them. The CDR3 has 12 residues. Germline-derived CDR1 and CDR2 are LNHDA and SQIVND (reference sequence). The CDR3: CASSPTLYGYTF. The DNA of the CDR3 is TGTGCCAGTAGTCCCACCTTATATGGCTACACCTTC.

The chain links TRBV27 to TRBJ2-7; D gene uncertain. V was cut by 7 bases and J by 5 bases, with 9 bases left in between. The CDR3 consists of 11 residues. Germline CDR1 is MNHEY and CDR2 is SMNVEV (reference sequence). The CDR3 protein is CASTGRHEQYF. DNA of the CDR3: TGTGCCAGCACAGGAAGGCACGAGCAGTACTTC.

By its share, this clone is medium-sized. The rearrangement joins TRBV5-1 to TRBJ2-7, with TRBD2 matching over 9 bases. Trimming took 4 bases from V and 6 from J; bases not matched to a gene: 11. The CDR3 spans 15 residues. The V gene's germline CDR1 is SGHRS and CDR2 YFSETQ. The CDR3 nucleotides are TGCGCCAGCAGCGGGGGTGGACTAGCGTCGCGCGAGCAGTACTTC. Residues: CASSGGGLASREQYF.

The V call is TRBV11-2, the J call TRBJ1-3; D is perhaps TRBD1 (6 bases). The CDR3 totals 16 residues. Germline CDR1 is SGHAT and CDR2 is FQNNGV. V gave up 3 bases and J gave up 4 bases, with 16 bases separating them. CDR3 nucleotides: TGTGCCAGCAGCTTCGACTCCTGGGACATGGGAAACACCATATATTTT. Encoded protein: CASSFDSWDMGNTIYF. The full variable domain, with the rest looked up from reference TRBV11-2 and TRBJ1-3, is EAGVAQSPRYKIIEKRQSVAFWCNPISGHATLYWYQQILGQGPKLLIQFQNNGVVDDSQLPKDRFSAERLKGVDSTLKIQPAKLEDSAVYLCASSFDSWDMGNTIYFGEGSWLTVV.

The rearrangement joins TRBV25-1 to TRBJ1-6, with 9 bases that match TRBD1. Germline trimming cut 3 bases from V and 4 bases from J; bases unmatched to any gene: 7. The germline gives CDR1 MGHDK, CDR2 SYGVNS. This CDR3 comprises 17 residues. CDR3 in amino acids: CASSDDQDRGYNSPLHF. Here the CDR3 DNA reads TGTGCCAGCAGTGACGATCAGGACAGGGGATATAATTCACCCCTCCACTTT.

The CDR3 spells CASSDSRSEDTQYF. The CDR3 DNA follows: TGTGCCAGCAGTGACTCGAGATCGGAGGATACGCAGTATTTT. The chain uses TRBV6-4 and TRBJ2-3; no reliable D call. Trimming took 0 bases from V and 6 from J, leaving 10 bases between them. This CDR3 has 14 residues. CDR1 MRHNA and CDR2 SNTAGT come from the germline V gene.

The CDR3 sequence is CASSLGTKYEQYF. In DNA form, the CDR3 reads TGTGCCAGCAGTTTAGGGACAAAATACGAGCAGTACTTC. The chain employs TRBV27 and TRBJ2-7; the D gene is possibly TRBD1 (6 bases). Looked up from germline, CDR1 is MNHEY and CDR2 is SMNVEV (reference sequence). Trimming took 2 bases from V and 4 from J, leaving 9 bases between them. The CDR3 runs 13 residues.

The rearrangement joins TRBV27 to TRBJ2-7; D may be TRBD1 (5 bases). CDR3 length: 14 amino acids. CDR1 is MNHEY and CDR2 is SMNVEV in the germline V gene (reference sequence). Trimming took 3 bases from V and 2 from J, leaving 11 bases between them. CDR3 in amino acids: CASSLGLSAYEQYF. In DNA form, the CDR3 reads TGTGCCAGCAGTTTGGGGCTCTCAGCCTACGAGCAGTACTTC.

This clone has a single count. The CDR3 DNA reads TGTGCCAGCAGTTTGGAAGCTTTGGCAGATACGCAGTATTTT. It yields the protein CASSLEALADTQYF. The J gene is TRBJ2-3, the V gene TRBV27, with no clear D. The CDR3 consists of 14 residues. In germline, CDR1 is MNHEY, CDR2 SMNVEV (reference sequence). V lost 3 bases to trimming and J lost 4 bases, with 11 bases between them.

V and J are TRBV11-1 and TRBJ1-2; D uncertain. CDR1 is SGHAT and CDR2 is FQDESV in the germline V gene (reference sequence). V was clipped by 1 base and J by 2 bases, with 14 bases between them. The CDR3 contains 16 residues. The CDR3 DNA follows: TGTGCCAGCAGCTTAGATGCGACACCAGTCAACTATGGCTACACCTTC. This codes for CASSLDATPVNYGYTF.

This clone was seen once. This chain connects TRBV27 to TRBJ1-6; TRBD1 aligns across 10 bases. In germline, CDR1 is MNHEY, CDR2 SMNVEV (reference sequence). The V gene end was trimmed by 5 bases and the J gene end by 10 bases; junction bases not matched to a gene: 8. CDR3 length: 15 amino acids. The CDR3 coding sequence is TGTGCCAGCAGTGCCACCGGGACAGGGGTGTCACCCCTCCACTTT. This codes for CASSATGTGVSPLHF.

The rearrangement joins TRBV5-5 to TRBJ1-1, with D tentatively TRBD1 (5 bases). The V gene lost 4 bases and the J gene lost 4 bases, with 14 bases spanning the gap. The CDR3 runs to 14 residues. CDR1 is SGHKS and CDR2 is YYEKEE in the germline V gene (reference sequence). The CDR3 protein is CASSPPSGRTEAFF. The CDR3 region has the DNA TGTGCCAGCAGCCCCCCTTCGGGGCGCACTGAAGCTTTCTTT.

The chain combines TRBV29-1 with TRBJ2-1; 9 bases agree with TRBD1. Germline trimming cut 6 bases from V and 6 bases from J; bases unmatched to any gene: 6. Germline V gene sequence: CDR1 SQVTM, CDR2 ANQGSEA. The CDR3 spans 13 residues. The CDR3 DNA reads TGCAGCGTGGCGGGACAGGGTGGCAATGAGCAGTTCTTC. Translation gives CSVAGQGGNEQFF.